Listed below are T cell receptor beta chains from one sample, sequenced in a study of T cells in Graves' hyperthyroidism and ophthalmopathy. Each CDR3 protein gets one entry after TCRdb re-called the multiplex PCR reads with MiXCR. This table holds fewer than 350,000 distinct CDR3 sequences, 15% to 20% found once. The sequenced material came from blood. The receptor set was obtained from a woman in her forties with Graves' ophthalmopathy. CDR3s include the opening cysteine and the closing phenylalanine or tryptophan. Clone size is stated in some rows and not others, as once, few, many or a class when expanded.

clone size: many
V gene: TRBV11-2
J gene: TRBJ1-2
CDR3 protein: CASSLVGGLGYTF

clone size: -
V gene: TRBV6-1
J gene: TRBJ1-2
CDR3 protein: CASSLDRTSGYTF

clone size: few
V gene: TRBV6-1
J gene: TRBJ2-7
CDR3 protein: CASIYLGQQYF

clone size: many
V gene: TRBV11-3
J gene: TRBJ1-2
CDR3 protein: CASSPEGDTNYGYTF

clone size: many
V gene: TRBV30
J gene: TRBJ1-1
CDR3 protein: CAWSAGGDTEALF

clone size: -
V gene: TRBV27
J gene: TRBJ2-6
CDR3 protein: CASSPRVRFPGANVLTF

clone size: many
V gene: TRBV6-1
J gene: TRBJ1-1
CDR3 protein: CASSDKPGNTEAFF

clone size: many
V gene: TRBV28
J gene: TRBJ2-5
CDR3 protein: CASSIQGLTQYF

clone size: once
V gene: TRBV7-2
J gene: TRBJ1-6
CDR3 protein: CASSWGSYNSPLHF

clone size: many
V gene: TRBV11-2
J gene: TRBJ2-5
CDR3 protein: CASSRTSGRARRETQYF

clone size: many
V gene: TRBV9
J gene: TRBJ1-1
CDR3 protein: CASSVVVQDTEAFF

clone size: many
V gene: TRBV6-2/TRBV6-3
J gene: TRBJ2-7
CDR3 protein: CASSYSPRQQYF

clone size: many
V gene: TRBV27
J gene: TRBJ1-6
CDR3 protein: CASSRWQGANSPLHF

clone size: many
V gene: TRBV5-8
J gene: TRBJ2-5
CDR3 protein: CASSPASGSKQETQYF

clone size: many
V gene: TRBV7-3
J gene: TRBJ1-1
CDR3 protein: CASRQQGATEAFF

clone size: many
V gene: TRBV20-1
J gene: TRBJ1-5
CDR3 protein: CSAHRGRLGSFRQPQHF

clone size: many
V gene: TRBV29-1
J gene: TRBJ2-5
CDR3 protein: CSVEPPSGQETQYF

clone size: -
V gene: TRBV20-1
J gene: TRBJ2-7
CDR3 protein: CSAAIASGPSYEQYF

clone size: many
V gene: TRBV10-3
J gene: TRBJ1-2
CDR3 protein: CAIRVGTGGFIYGYTF

clone size: few
V gene: TRBV6-2/TRBV6-3
J gene: TRBJ2-5
CDR3 protein: CASSRQFETQYF

clone size: many
V gene: TRBV7-2
J gene: TRBJ2-2
CDR3 protein: CASSWTGELFF

clone size: many
V gene: TRBV6-5
J gene: TRBJ1-5
CDR3 protein: CASSYSRSVNQPQHF

clone size: many
V gene: TRBV28
J gene: TRBJ1-1
CDR3 protein: CASSQTMNTEAFF

clone size: many
V gene: TRBV20-1
J gene: TRBJ1-1
CDR3 protein: CSARGDIGVNTEAFF

clone size: many
V gene: TRBV25-1
J gene: TRBJ1-2
CDR3 protein: CASSEGGGANYGYTF

clone size: many
V gene: TRBV7-9
J gene: TRBJ2-4
CDR3 protein: CASSSVGGDIQYF

clone size: few
V gene: TRBV2
J gene: TRBJ2-7
CDR3 protein: CASSGASGRAGYEQYF

clone size: few
V gene: TRBV30
J gene: TRBJ1-4
CDR3 protein: CAWSVGRIGTKEKLFF

clone size: many
V gene: TRBV20-1
J gene: TRBJ2-7
CDR3 protein: CSATNSGGLYEQYF

clone size: many
V gene: TRBV11-1
J gene: TRBJ2-7
CDR3 protein: CASSLGATPSYEQYF

clone size: many
V gene: TRBV10-3
J gene: TRBJ1-5
CDR3 protein: CAISPWGQINQPQHF

clone size: many
V gene: TRBV28
J gene: TRBJ1-2
CDR3 protein: CASSEQGRNYGYTF

clone size: many
V gene: TRBV11-2
J gene: TRBJ2-2
CDR3 protein: CASSRGPGKNTGELFF

clone size: -
V gene: TRBV12-3/TRBV12-4
J gene: TRBJ1-1
CDR3 protein: CASSSYKRDSRNTEAFF

clone size: many
V gene: TRBV7-9
J gene: TRBJ2-7
CDR3 protein: CASSSMDRGLYEQYF

clone size: many
V gene: TRBV28
J gene: TRBJ2-2
CDR3 protein: CASSLVGLDGELFF

clone size: many
V gene: TRBV25-1
J gene: TRBJ2-6
CDR3 protein: CASRESGANVLTF

clone size: -
V gene: TRBV12-3/TRBV12-4
J gene: TRBJ1-5
CDR3 protein: CASSKSENQPQHF

clone size: -
V gene: TRBV7-2
J gene: TRBJ2-7
CDR3 protein: CASSWDRSGEQYF

clone size: many
V gene: TRBV2
J gene: TRBJ2-5
CDR3 protein: CASRPLAGAGETQYF

clone size: many
V gene: TRBV12-3/TRBV12-4
J gene: TRBJ1-5
CDR3 protein: CASSSSHINQPQHF

clone size: many
V gene: TRBV20-1
J gene: TRBJ1-2
CDR3 protein: CSAPPGQGAFNYGYTF

clone size: -
V gene: TRBV20-1
J gene: TRBJ2-5
CDR3 protein: CSAGGQAAQETQYF

clone size: -
V gene: TRBV12-3/TRBV12-4
J gene: TRBJ1-1
CDR3 protein: CASSSSQGATEAFF

clone size: many
V gene: TRBV5-1
J gene: TRBJ2-7
CDR3 protein: CASSSGQGSYYEQYF

clone size: many
V gene: TRBV11-2
J gene: TRBJ2-2
CDR3 protein: CASSSQGQTGELFF

clone size: many
V gene: TRBV12-3/TRBV12-4
J gene: TRBJ1-1
CDR3 protein: CASSLGGGSRVTNTEAFF

clone size: -
V gene: TRBV27
J gene: TRBJ2-5
CDR3 protein: CASSLQPGETQYF

clone size: many
V gene: TRBV28
J gene: TRBJ1-1
CDR3 protein: CASSKMTGTNTEAFF